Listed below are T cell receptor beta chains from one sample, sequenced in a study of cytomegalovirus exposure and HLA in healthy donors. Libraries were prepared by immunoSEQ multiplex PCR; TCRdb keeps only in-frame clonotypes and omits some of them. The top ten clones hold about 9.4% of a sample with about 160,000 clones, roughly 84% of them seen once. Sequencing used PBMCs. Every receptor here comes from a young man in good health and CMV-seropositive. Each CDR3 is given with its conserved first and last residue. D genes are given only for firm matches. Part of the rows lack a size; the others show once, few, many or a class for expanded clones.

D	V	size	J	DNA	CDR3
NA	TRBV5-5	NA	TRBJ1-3	TGTGCCAGCAGCACGACTACCTCTGGAAACACCATATATTTT	CASSTTTSGNTIYF
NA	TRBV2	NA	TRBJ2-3	TGTGCCAGCAGTGAGCGAGCGGAAAGCACAGATACGCAGTATTTT	CASSERAESTDTQYF
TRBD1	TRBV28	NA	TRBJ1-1	TGTGCCAGCAGTTCCGTACAGGGGTGGAGCACTGAAGCTTTCTTT	CASSSVQGWSTEAFF
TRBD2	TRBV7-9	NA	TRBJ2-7	TGTGCCAGCAGCTTAGTCGGGGGGGCCTACGAGCAGTACTTC	CASSLVGGAYEQYF
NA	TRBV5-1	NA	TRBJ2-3	TGCGCCAGCAGCGTGCAGGGTCTTTCTACAGATACGCAGTATTTT	CASSVQGLSTDTQYF
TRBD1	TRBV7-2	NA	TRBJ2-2	TGTGCCAGCAGCTTAGACAGGGGGTCCGGGGAGCTGTTTTTT	CASSLDRGSGELFF
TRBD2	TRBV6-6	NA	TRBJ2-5	TGTGCCAGCAGTTACACGGGACTAGCGGAAGAGACCCAGTACTTC	CASSYTGLAEETQYF
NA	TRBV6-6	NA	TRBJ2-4	TGTGCCAGCAGTAGGAACCGGGACTCCGGGGCGGACATTCAGTACTTC	CASSRNRDSGADIQYF
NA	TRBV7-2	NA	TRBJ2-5	TGTGCCAGCAGCACGACAGGGAGGCGGGAGACCCAGTACTTC	CASSTTGRRETQYF
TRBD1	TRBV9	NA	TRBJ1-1	TGTGCCAGCAGCTCCCGGACAGGGGGAAACACTGAAGCTTTCTTT	CASSSRTGGNTEAFF
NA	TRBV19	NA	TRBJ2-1	TGTGCCAGTACCAGTGACAATGAGCAGTTCTTC	CASTSDNEQFF
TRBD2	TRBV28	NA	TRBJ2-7	TGTGCCAGCAGGTCTAGCGGGGCCTACGAGCAGTACTTC	CASRSSGAYEQYF
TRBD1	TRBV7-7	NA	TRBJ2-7	TGTGCTAGCAGCTTAGGGACAGGGGAGGACGAGCAGTACTTC	CASSLGTGEDEQYF
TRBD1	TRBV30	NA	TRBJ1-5	TGTGCCTGGAGTGAGGGACAGGTATATCAGCCCCAGCATTTT	CAWSEGQVYQPQHF
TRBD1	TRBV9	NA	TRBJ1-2	TGTGCCAGCAGCTTGGGACAGGGGCGGACTGGCTACACCTTC	CASSLGQGRTGYTF
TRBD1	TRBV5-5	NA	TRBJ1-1	TGTGCCAGCAGCTTGGCCAACAGGGGCCTCCTGAACACTGAAGCTTTCTTT	CASSLANRGLLNTEAFF
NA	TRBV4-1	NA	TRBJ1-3	TGCGCCAGCAGCCCGGGACTCTCGGGGGTCGGAAACACCATATATTTT	CASSPGLSGVGNTIYF
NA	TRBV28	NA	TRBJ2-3	TGTGCCAGCACCTTGGGATTCGGGAGTGGAGCAGATACGCAGTATTTT	CASTLGFGSGADTQYF
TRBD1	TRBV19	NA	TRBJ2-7	TGTGCCAGTAGGCTAACCGGGACAGGGCACTACGAGCAGTACTTC	CASRLTGTGHYEQYF
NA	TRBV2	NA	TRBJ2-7	TGTGCCAGCAGTGAGCACAGGGACTCCTACGAGCAGTACTTC	CASSEHRDSYEQYF
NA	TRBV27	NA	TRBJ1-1	TGTGCCAGCCTGGGGGGGGCCCCGAACACTGAAGCTTTCTTT	CASLGGAPNTEAFF
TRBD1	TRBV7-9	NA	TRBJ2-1	TGTGCCAGCAGCCTTGACAGGGGCGGAGCGGGCGATGAGCAGTTCTTC	CASSLDRGGAGDEQFF
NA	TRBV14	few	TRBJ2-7	TGTGCCAGCAGCCTCGGTCGGGGTCCTTACGAGCAGTACTTC	CASSLGRGPYEQYF
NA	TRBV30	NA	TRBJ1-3	TGTGCCTGGACCGCGAGTGGTCACACCATATATTTT	CAWTASGHTIYF
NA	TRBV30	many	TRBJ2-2	TGTGCCTGGAGGGGTGGGACTCACACCGGGGAGCTGTTTTTT	CAWRGGTHTGELFF
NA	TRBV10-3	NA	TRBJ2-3	TGTGCCATCAGTGAGTCCTTTGGGCAGGGGGACTCAGATACGCAGTATTTT	CAISESFGQGDSDTQYF
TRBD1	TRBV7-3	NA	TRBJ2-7	TGTGCCAGCAGCCAAGACAGGGGATTACGAGGGCAGTACTTC	CASSQDRGLRGQYF
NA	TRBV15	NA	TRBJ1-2	TGTGCCACCAGCAGAGATCGGGGTACCTATCGAGGCTACACCTTC	CATSRDRGTYRGYTF
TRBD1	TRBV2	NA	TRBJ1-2	TGTGCCAGCAGCCCCACAGGGGTGGGCGGCTACACCTTC	CASSPTGVGGYTF
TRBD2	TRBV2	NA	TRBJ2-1	TGTGCCAGCAGTGTAAATAGCGGGAGTACGGATGAGCAGTTCTTC	CASSVNSGSTDEQFF
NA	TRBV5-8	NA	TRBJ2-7	TGTGCCAGCAGCTTTTTGGACCCGGGAGACGAGCAGTACTTC	CASSFLDPGDEQYF
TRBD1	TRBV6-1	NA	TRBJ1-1	TGTGCCACTCGTATTACAGGGGGGATAACTGAAGCTTTCTTT	CATRITGGITEAFF
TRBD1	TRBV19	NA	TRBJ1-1	TGTGCCAGTACCCGGACAGGGGGCACCACTGAAGCTTTCTTT	CASTRTGGTTEAFF
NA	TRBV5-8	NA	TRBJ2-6	TGTGCCAGCAGCTTCGGTACTGGGGCCAACGTCCTGACTTTC	CASSFGTGANVLTF
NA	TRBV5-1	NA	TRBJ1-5	TGCGCCAGCAGCTTGGGACAGAATAGCAATCAGCCCCAGCATTTT	CASSLGQNSNQPQHF
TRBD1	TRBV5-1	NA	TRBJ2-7	TGCGCCAGCAGCATGATGCCCTCTCCGGGACAGAACCATCTGAGCTCCTACGAGCAGTACTTC	CASSMMPSPGQNHLSSYEQYF
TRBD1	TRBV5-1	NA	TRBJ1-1	TGCGCCAGCAGCCTATACTTCCGGACAGGCATGAACACTGAAGCTTTCTTT	CASSLYFRTGMNTEAFF
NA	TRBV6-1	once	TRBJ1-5	TGTGCCAGCAGTGAATATTACAGGTCTAGCAATCAGCCCCAGCATTTT	CASSEYYRSSNQPQHF
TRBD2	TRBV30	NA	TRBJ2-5	TGTGCCTGGGCTGGGAGTCGGGGGGACGTAGAGACCCAGTACTTC	CAWAGSRGDVETQYF
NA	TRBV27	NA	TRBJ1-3	TGTGCCAGCAGACCTGGGGGGGGTGGAAACACCATATATTTT	CASRPGGGGNTIYF
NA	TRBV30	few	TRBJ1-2	TGTGCCTGGAGTGTATTCAGCTATGGCTACACCTTC	CAWSVFSYGYTF
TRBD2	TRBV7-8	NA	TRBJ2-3	TGTGCCAGCAGCTTAGAGGGGGGACTAGCGGGAGCAGATACGCAGTATTTT	CASSLEGGLAGADTQYF
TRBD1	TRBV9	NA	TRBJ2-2	TGTGCCAGCAGCGGTGGGACAGGTAACACCGGGGAGCTGTTTTTT	CASSGGTGNTGELFF
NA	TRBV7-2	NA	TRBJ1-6	TGTGCCAGCAGCATTTGGCAGGGGCTAAATTCACCCCTCCACTTT	CASSIWQGLNSPLHF
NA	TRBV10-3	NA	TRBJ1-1	TGTGCCATCAGTGAGTCGCGGGAAAACACTGAAGCTTTCTTT	CAISESRENTEAFF
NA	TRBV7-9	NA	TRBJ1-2	TGTGCCAGCAGCTTATCGAGGGTTGGCGGCTACACCTTC	CASSLSRVGGYTF
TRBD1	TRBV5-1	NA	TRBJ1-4	TGCGCCAGCAGCTTGGTGGGGACAGGGAATAATGAAAAACTGTTTTTT	CASSLVGTGNNEKLFF
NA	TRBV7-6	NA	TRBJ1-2	TGTGCCAGCAGCAAGACAGGCTATGGCTACACCTTC	CASSKTGYGYTF
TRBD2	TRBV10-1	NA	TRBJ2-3	TGCGCCAGCAGTGAGTCTCTAGCGGGAGGGATTGCAGATACGCAGTATTTT	CASSESLAGGIADTQYF
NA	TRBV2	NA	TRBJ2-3	TGTGCCAGCATCGCGAGACAGGTTACAGATACGCAGTATTTT	CASIARQVTDTQYF
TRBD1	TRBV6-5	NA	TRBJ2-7	TGTGCCAGCAGTGAAAGACAGGGGGTTTACGAGCAGTACTTC	CASSERQGVYEQYF
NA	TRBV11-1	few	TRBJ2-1	TGTGCCAGCAGCCCCTATCCCTACAATGAGCAGTTCTTC	CASSPYPYNEQFF
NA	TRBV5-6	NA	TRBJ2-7	NA	CASSFGPGILYF